These 9 T cell receptor beta chains were all obtained from the same sample, sequenced in a study of blood T cell repertoires in COVID-19. Here immunoSEQ multiplex PCR was the method, and the copy in TCRdb shows in-frame clones only, minus some. Seen here are about 68,000 clones, 75% to 95% observed once, and the top ten hold 6% to 7.5%. Sequencing was carried out using peripheral blood. These receptors all stem from a man aged 40-49 years with COVID-19, enrolled during active disease.

A single count supports this clone. The rearrangement uses TRBV5-1 and TRBJ1-2; no clear D gene. Trimming shortened V by 0 bases and J by 2 bases, and 8 bases separated the two germline ends. There are 14 residues in the CDR3. CDR1 and CDR2 from the germline V gene are SGHRS and YFSETQ. CDR3 sequence reads: CASSLVEGNYGYTF. DNA of the CDR3: TGCGCCAGCAGCTTGGTGGAGGGAAACTATGGCTACACCTTC.

This chain joins TRBV12-5 and TRBJ1-3; a weak D match, TRBD1 (6 bases). The CDR3 totals 17 residues. Germline values: CDR1 LGHNT, CDR2 FRNRAP. Trimming cost V 5 bases and J 3 bases, with 20 bases left between them. The CDR3 is CASGAPAAGVRGNTIYF. DNA for the CDR3: TGTGCTAGTGGTGCGCCGGCCGCAGGGGTTCGTGGAAACACCATATATTTT.

The chain joins TRBV29-1 to TRBJ2-3; 10 bases fit TRBD1. V lost 5 bases to trimming and J lost 3 bases; unmatched junction nucleotides: 11. CDR1 is SQVTM, CDR2 ANQGSEA, per germline. CDR3 length: 16 residues. For the CDR3, the DNA is TGCAGCGTTTCAACCCGGGACAGGGGCAATACAGATACGCAGTATTTT. Encoded protein: CSVSTRDRGNTDTQYF.

This rearrangement joins TRBV11-2 to TRBJ2-1; the D gene is possibly TRBD2 (5 bases). This CDR3 contains 15 residues. Trimming removed 5 bases at V and 5 bases at J, with 16 bases between. Germline values: CDR1 SGHAT, CDR2 FQNNGV. The CDR3 DNA sequence: TGTGCCAGCAGCATCCGGACCGGGATTAACAATGAGCAGTTCTTC. Protein product: CASSIRTGINNEQFF.

The V gene is TRBV5-5, the J gene TRBJ2-7; 15 bases agree with TRBD2. The CDR3 loop spans 16 amino acids. V lost 4 bases, J lost 1 base, and 3 bases stayed unmatched. Germline V gene sequence: CDR1 SGHKS, CDR2 YYEKEE (reference sequence). CDR3 sequence (DNA): TGTGCCAGCAGCCGAGGACTAGCGGGGGGGTCCTACGAGCAGTACTTC. It specifies CASSRGLAGGSYEQYF.

Worth noting for this clone: The germline gene is not matched at one end of the junction; a read error may be the cause. The gene calls are TRBV6-5 and TRBJ2-5; 14 bases are shared with TRBD2. The CDR3 is 16 residues long. Germline CDR1 and CDR2: MNHEY and SVGAGI. Here the CDR3 DNA reads TGTGCCAGCAGTTACGGGACTAGCGGGGGTCAAGGGACCCAGTACTTC. This encodes CASSYGTSGGQGTQYF.

The chain couples TRBV28 to TRBJ1-4; D uncertain. This CDR3 has 14 residues. Germline V gene data show CDR1 as MDHEN and CDR2 as SYDVKM. Trimming took 0 bases from V and 4 from J, leaving 6 bases between them. CDR3 coding DNA: TGTGCCAGCAGTTTATGGACGGGTAATGAAAAACTGTTTTTT. Its protein is CASSLWTGNEKLFF.

The chain uses TRBV18 and TRBJ2-3; TRBD1 matches 7 bases. CDR3 size: 17 residues. From germline, CDR1 is KGHSH and CDR2 LQKENI. Trimming cost V 3 bases and J 1 base; bases outside gene matches: 10. The CDR3 spells CASSPPGTGVGTDTQYF. Here the CDR3 DNA reads TGTGCCAGCTCACCTCCGGGCACAGGGGTGGGCACAGATACGCAGTATTTT.

The chain joins TRBV11-2 to TRBJ2-3; TRBD1 aligns across 7 bases. Losses at the gene ends were 0 bases for V and 8 bases for J; bases not matched to a gene: 8. The CDR3 consists of 15 residues. Germline loops: CDR1 SGHAT, CDR2 FQNNGV. The CDR3 sequence is CASSLDRGAGGTQYF. DNA for the CDR3: TGTGCCAGCAGCTTAGATCGGGGCGCAGGGGGTACGCAGTATTTT.